This TCR beta chain was retrieved from a study of blood T cells in healthy people across ages. Sample-barcoded 5' priming and a J-beta primer mix drove a second PCR of about 7 to 12 cycles. Each cDNA molecule was tagged by a template-switch adaptor that had 12 random nucleotides. TCRdb re-analysed the 5' RACE reads in MiXCR, keeping a single row per CDR3 protein. This sample has hundreds of thousands of distinct CDR3 sequences, with approximately 21% found just once. V gave up 5 bases and J gave up 3 bases, with 16 bases separating them. Germline V gene data show CDR1 as SGHTA and CDR2 as FQGTGA. This CDR3 has 16 residues. This clonotype was counted between two and nine times.

The clonotype originates from a man between 65 and 80 years old in good health. Sequencing was performed on blood. This chain joins TRBV7-3 and TRBJ2-2, with D possibly TRBD2 on 6 matching bases. CDR3: CASSNPGIADTGELFF. The DNA of the CDR3 is TGTGCCAGCAGCAACCCGGGGATAGCGGACACCGGGGAGCTGTTTTTT. The whole variable domain, remainder taken from reference TRBV7-3 and TRBJ2-2, is GAGVSQTPSNKVTEKGKYVELRCDPISGHTALYWYRQSLGQGPEFLIYFQGTGAADDSGLPNDRFFAVRPEGSVSTLKIQRTERGDSAVYLCASSNPGIADTGELFFGEGSRLTVL.